This T cell receptor beta chain is from a study of Ad26.COV2.S vaccination and SARS-CoV-2 variants. About the research overall: Participants got Ad26.COV2.S intramuscularly, once or twice 56 days apart. Study-wide points: The study found higher spike-specific TCR breadth in vaccine than placebo recipients. Spike-specific responses of CD8+ and CD4+ T cells were reported to display substantial breadth after vaccination.

Described treatment: roughly 18 received Ad26.COV2.S at low or high dose, single or two shots; 5 received placebo; per-sample allocation not given. Samples came from day 63 after the first vaccine or placebo injection. Expression of Wuhan-strain SARS-CoV-2 spike came from the Ad26 vector that formed the vaccine. There are 15 residues in the CDR3. Germline V gene data show CDR1 as SGHDT and CDR2 as YYEEEE. V was shortened by 1 base and J by 3 bases, with 13 bases between the two germline ends. TCRdb keeps only in-frame clones here, not all; method: immunoSEQ multiplex PCR. The top ten hold 2.1% of the sample, which has some 340,000 clones, about 85% seen once. This clone was observed once. Its antigen is still unknown.

This chain uses TRBV5-6 with TRBJ1-2; D perhaps matches TRBD1 (6 bases). The receptor's source is a person between 18 and 59 years old who received the Ad26.COV2.S COVID-19 vaccine or a placebo. Material: peripheral blood, obtained in a trial of Ad26.COV2.S vaccine versus placebo. The CDR3 nucleotides read TGTGCCAGCAGCTTGCGCGCAGGGGATGACTATGGCTACACCTTC. Its translation: CASSLRAGDDYGYTF.